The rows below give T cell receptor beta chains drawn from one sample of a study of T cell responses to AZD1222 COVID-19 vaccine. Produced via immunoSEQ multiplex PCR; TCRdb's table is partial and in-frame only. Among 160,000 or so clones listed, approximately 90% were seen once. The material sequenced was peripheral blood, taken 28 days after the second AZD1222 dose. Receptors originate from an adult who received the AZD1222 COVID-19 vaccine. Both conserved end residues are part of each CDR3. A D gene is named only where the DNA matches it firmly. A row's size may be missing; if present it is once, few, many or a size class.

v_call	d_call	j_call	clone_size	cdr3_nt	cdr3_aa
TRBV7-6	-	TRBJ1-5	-	TGTGCCAGCAGCCCGAATCGGGGGATTTATCAGCCCCAGCATTTT	CASSPNRGIYQPQHF
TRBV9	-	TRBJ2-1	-	TGTGCCAGCAGCCCCGACGGGGAGGTCGGCAATGAGCAGTTCTTC	CASSPDGEVGNEQFF
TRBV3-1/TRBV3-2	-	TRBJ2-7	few	TGTGCCAGCAGCTGGGACACTGATACGCGGCAGTACTTC	CASSWDTDTRQYF
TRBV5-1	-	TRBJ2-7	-	TGCGCCAGCAGCTTCTCCAATGGGGGCACACAACCGCCCGAGCAGTACTTC	CASSFSNGGTQPPEQYF
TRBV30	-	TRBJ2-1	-	TGTGCCTGGAGTGTACGGTCAGGAGGCGAGCAGTTCTTC	CAWSVRSGGEQFF
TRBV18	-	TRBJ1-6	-	TGTGCCAGCTCGTCTGAACAGATGGGGGGGGGTTATAATTCACCCCTCCACTTT	CASSSEQMGGGYNSPLHF
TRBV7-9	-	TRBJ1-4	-	TGTGCCAGCAGCGCAATCGTGGGGATTCGGGAAAAACTGTTTTTT	CASSAIVGIREKLFF
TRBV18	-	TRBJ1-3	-	TGTGCCAGCTCACCGTCCCCCCAGAGAAACACCATATATTTT	CASSPSPQRNTIYF
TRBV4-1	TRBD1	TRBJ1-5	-	TGCGCCAGCAGCCAGATGACAGGGGTAGGTCAGCCCCAGCATTTT	CASSQMTGVGQPQHF
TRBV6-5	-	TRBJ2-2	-	TGTGCCAGCAGTTACTCTTGGGACACCGGGGAGCTGTTTTTT	CASSYSWDTGELFF
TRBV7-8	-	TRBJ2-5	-	TGTGCCAGCAGCCCGAGTCGCCGCCCAGAGACCCAGTACTTC	CASSPSRRPETQYF
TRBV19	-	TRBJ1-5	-	TGTGCCAGTAGTATCGGCGGCGGCTTAAATCAGCCCCAGCATTTT	CASSIGGGLNQPQHF
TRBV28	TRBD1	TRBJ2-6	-	TGTGCCAGCTCTCGGACAGGGGGCTATACTTACTCTGGGGCCAACGTCCTGACTTTC	CASSRTGGYTYSGANVLTF
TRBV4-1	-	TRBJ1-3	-	TGCGCCAGCAGCCAAGCGTCGGGGCCCCCTGGAAACACCATATATTTT	CASSQASGPPGNTIYF
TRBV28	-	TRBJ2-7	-	TGTGCCAGCACCCAAGGCAGGGGACCCTTCCCGATCGACTTC	CASTQGRGPFPIDF
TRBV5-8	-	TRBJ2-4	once	TGTGCCAGCAGCTTGGAAGTTGCCAAAAACATTCAGTACTTC	CASSLEVAKNIQYF
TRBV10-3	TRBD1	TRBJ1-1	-	TGTGCCATCAAGGTGCAGGGGGAGAACACTGAAGCTTTCTTT	CAIKVQGENTEAFF
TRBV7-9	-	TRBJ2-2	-	TGTGCCAGCAGCCCGGCGGTCATCGGGGAGCTGTTTTTT	CASSPAVIGELFF
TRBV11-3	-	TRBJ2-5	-	TGTGCCAGCAGCCACCGGGGTGGCCAAGAGACCCAGTACTTC	CASSHRGGQETQYF
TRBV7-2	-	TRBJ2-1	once	TGTGCCAGCAGCTTAGGACTAGGGGAATGGGAGCAGTTCTTC	CASSLGLGEWEQFF
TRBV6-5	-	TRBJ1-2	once	TGTGCCAGCAACCCAGAGTTGGCCACTAACTATGGCTACACCTTC	CASNPELATNYGYTF
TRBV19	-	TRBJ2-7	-	TGTGCCAGTAGTATAGTTGTGGGCTTC	CASSIVVGF
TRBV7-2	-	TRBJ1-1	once	TGTGCCAGCAGCTTATGGGGGGGGGCGAACACTGAAGCTTTCTTT	CASSLWGGANTEAFF
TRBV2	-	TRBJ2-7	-	TGTGCCAGCAGTGATGGGGGGCGAATGAACGAGCAGTACTTC	CASSDGGRMNEQYF
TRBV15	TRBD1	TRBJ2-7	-	TGTGCCACCAGCATCGACAGGGGCTACGAGCAGTACTTC	CATSIDRGYEQYF
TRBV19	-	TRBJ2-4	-	TGTACCAGTAGTACCGTTTTGACCAAAAACATTCAGTACTTC	CTSSTVLTKNIQYF
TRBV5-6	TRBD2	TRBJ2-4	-	TGTGCCAGCAGCTTTAATTCGGGACTAGCGGGGGTAAACATTCAGTACTTC	CASSFNSGLAGVNIQYF